This T cell receptor beta chain emerged from a study of siplizumab effects on memory and regulatory T cells (dated by TCRdb to the late 2010s). Describing the broader study: The effect of the anti-CD2 antibody siplizumab on alloreactive T-cell subsets was examined in allogeneic mixed lymphocyte reactions constructed from human PBMCs. What the work shows at the level of the full study, not this receptor alone: No functional confirmation was obtained for the suppressive function of proliferating Tregs from siplizumab cultures. For roughly 75-97% of proliferating CD4+ or CD8+ clones, no naive or memory phenotype could be assigned. Unstimulated naive T cells appeared more diverse than memory T cells, and naive cells seemed to contribute substantially to the alloresponse. Siplizumab significantly lowered the cumulative frequency of alloreactive sequences that could be traced to unstimulated CD4+ memory T cells. Among mappable alloreactive CD4+ clones, the Treg-derived fraction averaged approximately 72% with siplizumab versus around 29% in control reactions. Because sequences at frequencies below about 10^-5 were poorly captured, only a minor fraction of alloreactive clones could be mapped back to unstimulated subsets.

The library was produced with the immunoSEQ multiplex PCR assay. Roughly 100,000 TCR templates per sample were assayed by the deep sequencing platform. Genomic DNA extracted from sorted T cells was used for TCRbeta CDR3 sequencing. The authors' analysis ran thus. The R programming language was used for the clonal analysis of the TCRbeta CDR3 data. Unstimulated samples were compared with post-reaction CFSE-low samples to define alloreactive CD4+ and CD8+ clones. Regulatory or non-regulatory origin was assigned to alloreactive CD4+ clones by matching of sequences to sorted unstimulated Treg and non-Treg repertoires. This is the immuneACCESS table as TCRdb keeps it, with only in-frame sequences that have V and J called. A part of the clones is gone; compared with another copy, unresolved V genes explain less than half, and the rest is unexplained. That table supplies the V and J calls and clone size; D and trimming were determined from the DNA. The sample table records about 100,000 clones; approximately 94% of these occur just once. The ten most abundant clones make up 1% to 1.5% of the sample.

Points on this clone: This clone's antigen is unknown. Within one base of it there is no much larger clone, and no base qualities were kept.

Sorted unstimulated T cells, along with proliferating T cells recovered from mixed lymphocyte reactions, underwent TCRbeta CDR3 sequencing. Fresh whole blood from ten HLA-typed healthy donors served as the source for isolating PBMCs. Unstimulated CD4+ non-regulatory T cells were FACS-sorted to map the origin of alloreactive clones. Reading from cysteine to phenylalanine, the CDR3 counts 16 amino acids. The read is trimmed to its CDR3 DNA, 48 bases read in frame from base 1. Clipping removes 0 bases from V and 7 bases from J, with 9 as the unmatched junction base count. CDR1 and CDR2 (LGHNA, YNFKEQ) derive from the germline V gene.

Sequencing was done on a sample of non-Treg CD4+ T cells sorted from blood. The sample's cell subset or site, from its label and the paper: FACS-sorted unstimulated CD4+ non-regulatory T cells. Rearrangement joined TRBV4-2 to TRBJ2-7; TRBD2 lines up with 10 middle nucleotides. The clonotype comes from a human donor in good health. The sequenced DNA: TGTGCCAGCAGCCAAGATGGCCTAGCGGGAGCGAGAGAGCAGTACTTC. Translated, this is CASSQDGLAGAREQYF.